This record concerns one T cell receptor (beta chain) sequence. Its cognate antigen is unknown. The data were produced by immunoSEQ multiplex PCR, yet TCRdb's version contains in-frame clones alone and is incomplete. The sample lists more than 250,000 clones; 80% to 95% were seen once. The sample originates from a study of T cell responses to AZD1222 COVID-19 vaccine. Overall study results and limits: Vaccination with two AZD1222 doses was followed by a rise in Spike-specific TCR breadth and depth.

Sequenced here: peripheral blood, sampled on day 0 of AZD1222 vaccination. The clonotype was recovered from an adult in good health.

DNA for the CDR3: TGTGCCAGCAGCGTAGCTTCTAGGAACACCGGGGAGCTGTTTTTT. Protein product: CASSVASRNTGELFF. This sequence joins TRBV9 and TRBJ2-2; no clear D. Trimming shortened V by 0 bases and J by 1 base, and 7 bases separated the two germline ends. Germline lookup yields CDR1 SGDLS and CDR2 YYNGEE. The CDR3 consists of 15 residues.